This T cell receptor beta chain comes out of a study of cytomegalovirus exposure and HLA in healthy donors. This CDR3 spans 14 amino acids. V was pared by 4 bases and J by 4 bases, with 8 bases of the junction left unmatched. Germline lookup yields CDR1 GTSNPN and CDR2 SVGIG (reference sequence). Study-wide points: The majority of TCR sequences were rare, yet some public TCRs appeared in many donors. The Asian-associated ancestry cluster reportedly had fewer N-insertions than the roughly 670-donor mean in a later analysis.

About this clone: Antigen specificity is unknown.

The PCR made use of 60 Vbeta and 13 Jbeta primers. The assay was immunoSEQ multiplex PCR, and TCRdb's table has in-frame clones only and misses some. The data show more than 75,000 clones, roughly three quarters seen once. The sample consisted of PBMCs. The source is a woman in her 40s in good health and CMV-seronegative. The chain joins TRBV30 to TRBJ1-2; 8 nucleotides line up with TRBD1. CDR3 amino acids: CAWTLLGQGYGYTF. The DNA for the CDR3 is TGTGCCTGGACCCTCCTAGGACAGGGCTATGGCTACACCTTC.